This TCR beta chain was retrieved from a study of blood T cells in healthy people across ages (dated by TCRdb to 2013 to 2016). Some background on the complete study: In model experiments, template switching captured about one uniquely barcoded TCR beta cDNA molecule for every two T cells. Four age groups were formed from the donors: young (average about 17 years), middle-aged (just under 40), aged (about 68) and long-lived (around 82). Using the same blood draw, the study looked at two additional independent replicas of 1 million unique cDNA reads for two donors, one aged 18 to 30 and the other aged 80 or older. To avoid experimental bias, donors of different ages were spread randomly across the sequencing lanes. Using deep sequencing normalized with unique cDNA molecular identifiers, the study measured how TCR beta repertoire diversity changes with age.

Based on the germline V gene (reference sequence), the CDR1 and CDR2 sequences are MNHEY and SMNVEV. The CDR3 numbers 13 residues from cysteine through phenylalanine. Just CDR3 DNA is preserved here, 39 bases in frame from base 1. The germline V end is reduced by 5 bases and the J end by 6 bases; junction bases left unmatched: 6. Systemically healthy Caucasian individuals from Russia, about 38 in total and aged roughly 6 to 100 years, were included as donors. Each donor gave approximately 9.3 milliliters of peripheral blood, collected into EDTA-treated Vacutainer tubes. Ficoll-Paque density-gradient centrifugation was used to isolate PBMCs, with at least 7 million obtained per sample. Total RNA was extracted from PBMCs with Trizol reagent, with at least 5 micrograms obtained per sample. The percentages of naive CD45RAhigh/CD27high T cells were determined by flow cytometry on a PBMC aliquot from every donor.

Receptors were amplified or captured by 5' RACE. Sequencing instrument: Illumina HiSeq 2500. A second PCR of roughly 6 to 11 cycles was performed with a sample-barcoded 5' primer and a J-beta primer mix. Each TCR beta cDNA molecule received a unique molecular identifier from a template-switch 5' adaptor carrying 12 random nucleotides. Each sample yielded at least 3 million CDR3-containing paired-end reads. The Mint cDNA synthesis kit, primed by a TRBC-specific oligonucleotide, was used to synthesize first-strand cDNA from all RNA. All cDNA was treated with uracil-DNA glycosylase and then went through a first 18-cycle PCR with the universal primers M1SS and BC2_uni_R. Per the source publication's procedure: Each sample was normalized by randomly selecting 1 million high-quality reads, each carrying a distinct molecular identifier. Instead of being binned into consensus sequences, reads that shared molecular identifiers were thrown out. MiTCR, run with a Q25 quality threshold and the strictest error-elimination algorithm, handled CDR3 identification, clonotype clustering and error correction. A nonparametric unseen species model with Euler transformation was used to estimate a lower bound on total TCR beta diversity. In-frame beta chains were kept once TCRdb had trimmed the public reads at Q25 with fastp and called clones with MiXCR. Each CDR3 protein gets just one entry, which takes the most common genes and DNA from the rows behind it. The V and J calls follow TCRdb's processing rather than the paper's. Across this sample there are about 620,000 distinct CDR3 sequences, with around 21% seen only once. The ten largest clones represent more than 3% of the sample.

This clonotype was seen a few times. The clone's antigen remains unknown. No base qualities exist here, and no much larger clone lies one base off it. Findings and caveats that apply to the study as a whole: Observed TCR beta diversity per million T cells fell roughly linearly with age, and a significant reduction was already apparent by age around 40. Since profiling was done on bulk unsorted PBMCs, naive and antigen-experienced compartments could not be conclusively compared. The CMV infection status of donors was not known, potentially confounding age-related changes in expanded clonotypes. Compared with the aged group, more naive CD4+ T cells, fewer expanded clones and increased TCR diversity were shown by the long-lived group, suggesting age selection. Observed TCR beta diversity correlated strongly with the percentage of naive T cells measured by flow cytometry. Estimates of total diversity based on one million sequenced T cells were considered lower bounds and underestimates.

The sequencing sample was made of blood. This chain is built from TRBV27 and TRBJ1-1; 7 bases in the junction line up with TRBD1. This receptor was taken from a man between 65 and 85 years old in good health. CDR3 reads: CASSRRQGPEAFF. The sequence in DNA is TGTGCCAGCAGTCGCCGACAGGGCCCTGAAGCTTTCTTT.